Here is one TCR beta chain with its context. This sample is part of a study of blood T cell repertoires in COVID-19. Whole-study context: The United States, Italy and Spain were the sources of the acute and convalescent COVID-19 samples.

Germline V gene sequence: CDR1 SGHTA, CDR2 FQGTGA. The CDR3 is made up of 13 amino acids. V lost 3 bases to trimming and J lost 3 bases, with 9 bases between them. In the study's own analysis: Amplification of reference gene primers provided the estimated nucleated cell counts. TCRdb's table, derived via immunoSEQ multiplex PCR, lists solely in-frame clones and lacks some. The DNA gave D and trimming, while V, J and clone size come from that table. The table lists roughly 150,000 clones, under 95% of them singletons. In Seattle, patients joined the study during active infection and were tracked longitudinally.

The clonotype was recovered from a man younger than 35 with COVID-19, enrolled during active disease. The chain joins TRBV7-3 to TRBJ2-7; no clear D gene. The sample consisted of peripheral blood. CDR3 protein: CASSLGLNYEQYF. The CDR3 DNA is TGTGCCAGCAGCTTGGGCCTTAACTACGAGCAGTACTTC.